This T cell receptor beta chain originates from a study of T-cell memory formation after mild COVID-19. The V gene's germline CDR1 is SGHTA and CDR2 FQGNSA. Trimming removed 2 bases from V and 0 bases from J, with 8 bases in between. The CDR3 has 14 residues. Each CDR3 protein gets one entry after TCRdb re-called the 5' RACE reads with MiXCR. Of fewer than 250,000 distinct CDR3 sequences listed, roughly 15% are singletons. Notes on the study in general: Contracting CD4+ clones sat mainly in CM and EM; CD8+ in EMRA.

In its sample, this clonotype was seen a few times. The antigen remains undetermined. Specimen: PBMCs or a T cell subset sorted from them (not recorded which). This chain connects TRBV7-2 to TRBJ2-7; D gene uncertain. This receptor was identified in an adult woman who had mild COVID-19 (a few samples of this study predate the infection). Cell type and time point are not known. CDR3 region: CASSLNGFSYEQYF. The DNA of the CDR3 is TGTGCCAGCAGCTTAAATGGCTTCTCCTACGAGCAGTACTTC.